This T cell receptor beta chain was retrieved from a study of blood T cell repertoires in COVID-19. As for the study in general: Material from acute and convalescent COVID-19 was sourced from the United States, Italy and Spain. Nucleic acid was either cDNA or gDNA, and it came from T cells, B-cell-depleted T cells, or PBMCs.

As handled by the study authors: Estimation of nucleated cell counts relied on the amplification of reference gene primers. Assay: immunoSEQ multiplex PCR; the TCRdb copy retains only in-frame clones and omits some. V and J calls plus clone size are reproduced from that table; the DNA served to infer D and trimming. The table includes around 110,000 clones, 82% detected once. CDR1 is WSHSY, CDR2 SAAADI, per germline. The CDR3 loop spans 14 amino acids. Trimming removed 2 bases at V and 4 bases at J, with 11 bases between. The receptor comes from a man aged 70 or older with acute or convalescent COVID-19. V is TRBV10-2 and J is TRBJ1-2; no reliable D call. Sequencing was done on a sample of peripheral blood. CDR3 loop: CASSEGTGLYGYTF. The CDR3 nucleotides are TGCGCCAGCAGTGAGGGTACGGGTCTCTATGGCTACACCTTC.